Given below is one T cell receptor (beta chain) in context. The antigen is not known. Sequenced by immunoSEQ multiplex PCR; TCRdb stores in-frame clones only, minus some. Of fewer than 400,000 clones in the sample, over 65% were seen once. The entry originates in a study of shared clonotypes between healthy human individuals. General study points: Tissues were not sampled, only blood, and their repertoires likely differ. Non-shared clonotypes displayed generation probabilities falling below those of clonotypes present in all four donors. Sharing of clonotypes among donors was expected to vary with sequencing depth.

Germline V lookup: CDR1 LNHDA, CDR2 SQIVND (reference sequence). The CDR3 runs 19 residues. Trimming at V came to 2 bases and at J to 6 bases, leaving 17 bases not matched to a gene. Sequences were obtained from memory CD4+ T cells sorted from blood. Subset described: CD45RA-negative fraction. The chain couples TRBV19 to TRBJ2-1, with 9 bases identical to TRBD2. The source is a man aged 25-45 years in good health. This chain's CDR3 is CASSILFSASGIGANEQFF. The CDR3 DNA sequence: TGTGCCAGTAGTATACTTTTCTCGGCTAGCGGGATAGGGGCCAATGAGCAGTTCTTC. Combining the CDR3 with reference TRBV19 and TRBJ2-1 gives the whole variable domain DGGITQSPKYLFRKEGQNVTLSCEQNLNHDAMYWYRQDPGQGLRLIYYSQIVNDFQKGDIAEGYSVSREKKESFPLTVTSAQKNPTAFYLCASSILFSASGIGANEQFFGPGTRLTVL.